This section outlines one T cell receptor (beta chain) sequence together with its context. Its antigen remains unknown. RNA transcripts provided the source from which TCR beta CDR3 regions were amplified. The TCR CDR3 was amplified in a first-round RT-PCR using the HTBI primer set. TCRdb recomputed calls from the multiplex PCR reads with MiXCR, one row per CDR3 protein. The table records hundreds of thousands of distinct CDR3 sequences, 38% of them present only once. The data derive from a study of T cells in Graves' hyperthyroidism and ophthalmopathy. The wider study: Before any treatment, at initial diagnosis, peripheral blood was collected.

V dropped 1 base and J dropped 1 base, with 10 bases sitting between them. The CDR3 consists of 14 residues. The germline CDR1 and CDR2 sequences are SQVTM and ANQGSEA. Diagnoses used clinical symptoms, serum thyroxine and TRAb, thyroid ultrasound and orbital computed tomography. Regarding the study as a whole: The model predicted ophthalmopathy a median around seven months before onset. Most clonotypes that expanded in the thyroid above 0.001 also showed up in blood.

The chain is built from TRBV29-1 and TRBJ1-1, with D unclear. The TCR comes from a man younger than 35 with Graves' hyperthyroidism. Sequencing used blood. CDR3 amino acids: CSVEAGLENTEAFF. The DNA of the CDR3 is TGCAGCGTTGAAGCGGGCCTTGAGAACACTGAAGCTTTCTTT.